This T cell receptor beta chain originates from a study of blood T cell repertoires in COVID-19. Study overall: The analysed material was cDNA or gDNA that came from T cells, B-cell-depleted T cells, or PBMCs.

The length of the CDR3 is 13 residues. The V gene's germline CDR1 is MDHEN and CDR2 SYDVKM. V dropped 7 bases and J dropped 4 bases, with 13 bases sitting between them. Methods used by the authors: Estimation of nucleated cell counts relied on the amplification of reference gene primers. The assay was immunoSEQ multiplex PCR, and TCRdb's table has in-frame clones only and misses some. The V and J calls and the clone size are those of that table, but D and trimming were determined from the DNA. The sample yields about 240,000 clones, roughly 80% seen once. The sample was peripheral blood. The chain combines TRBV28 with TRBJ1-2, with D perhaps TRBD1 (5 bases). The sequence was obtained from a woman aged 80 or over with acute or convalescent COVID-19. The CDR3 DNA reads TGTGCCAGCAAGCCGGGGGGGGTCTATGGCTACACCTTC. Its protein is CASKPGGVYGYTF.